Sequencing of this TCR beta chain was carried out in a study of CD8 T cells in ankylosing spondylitis. TCRdb passed the 5' RACE reads through MiXCR, listing each CDR3 protein once. The sample has some 250,000 distinct CDR3 sequences, over 8.5% seen once. The TCR was taken from a male donor with ankylosing spondylitis or in good health (not recorded which). The source material was blood, either unsorted or a sorted T cell fraction (not recorded which).

This chain's CDR3 is CASSRKQGIGHEQFF. As DNA, the CDR3 is TGTGCCAGCAGTAGAAAACAGGGGATCGGCCATGAGCAGTTCTTC. The chain recombines TRBV28 with TRBJ2-1; TRBD1 matches at 7 bases. Germline lookup yields CDR1 MDHEN and CDR2 SYDVKM. The CDR3 has 15 residues. J gave up 8 bases and V 5 bases, and 12 bases lay outside the gene matches.